This TCR beta chain was obtained from a study of T cells after yellow fever vaccination. Germline lookup yields CDR1 LGHDT and CDR2 YNNKEL (reference sequence). Trimming removed 6 bases from V and 2 bases from J, with 21 bases in between. The CDR3 loop spans 17 amino acids. TCRdb used MiXCR to reprocess the 5' RACE reads, holding one entry per CDR3 protein. The repertoire holds tens of thousands of distinct CDR3 sequences, with 7.5% to 8% as singletons. This clonotype was seen a handful of times. The chain is built from TRBV3-1 and TRBJ2-3; D perhaps matches TRBD2 (7 bases). This TCR was sampled from a man younger than 40 who received the YFV17D yellow fever vaccine. The sequencing here drew on CD8+ T cells sorted from PBMCs, taken on the day of the yellow fever booster vaccination. CDR3 residues: CASSHTGLAAHTDTQYF. The CDR3, as DNA: TGTGCCAGCAGTCACACAGGGCTAGCGGCCCACACAGATACGCAGTATTTT.